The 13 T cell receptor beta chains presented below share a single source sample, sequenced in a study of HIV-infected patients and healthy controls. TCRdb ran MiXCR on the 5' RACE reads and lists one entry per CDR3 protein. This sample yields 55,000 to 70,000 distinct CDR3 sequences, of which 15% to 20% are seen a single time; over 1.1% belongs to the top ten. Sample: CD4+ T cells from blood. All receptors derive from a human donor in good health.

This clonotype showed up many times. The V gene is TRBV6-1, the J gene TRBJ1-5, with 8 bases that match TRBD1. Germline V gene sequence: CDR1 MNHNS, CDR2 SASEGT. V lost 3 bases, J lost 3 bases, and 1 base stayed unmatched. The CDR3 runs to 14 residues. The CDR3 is CASSETGVNQPQHF. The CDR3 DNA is TGTGCCAGCAGTGAGACAGGGGTCAATCAGCCCCAGCATTTT.

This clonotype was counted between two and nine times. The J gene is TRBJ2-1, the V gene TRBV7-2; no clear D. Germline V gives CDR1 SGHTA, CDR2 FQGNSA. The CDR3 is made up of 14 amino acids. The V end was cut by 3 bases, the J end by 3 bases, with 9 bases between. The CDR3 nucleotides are TGTGCCAGCAGCTTCTCACGTTACTACAATGAGCAGTTCTTC. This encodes CASSFSRYYNEQFF.

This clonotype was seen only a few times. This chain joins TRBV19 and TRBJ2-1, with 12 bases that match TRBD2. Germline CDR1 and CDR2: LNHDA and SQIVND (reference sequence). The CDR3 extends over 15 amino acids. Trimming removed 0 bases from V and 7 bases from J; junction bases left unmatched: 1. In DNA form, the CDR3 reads TGTGCCAGTAGTATAGAACTAGCGGGAGGAAATGAGCAGTTCTTC. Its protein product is CASSIELAGGNEQFF.

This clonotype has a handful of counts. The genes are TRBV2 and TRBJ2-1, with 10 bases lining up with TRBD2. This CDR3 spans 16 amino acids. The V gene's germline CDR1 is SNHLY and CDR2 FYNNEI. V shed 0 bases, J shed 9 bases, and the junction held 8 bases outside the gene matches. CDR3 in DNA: TGTGCCAGCAGTGAAGCGCGGCTAGCGGGAGCGGGTGAGCAGTTCTTC. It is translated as CASSEARLAGAGEQFF. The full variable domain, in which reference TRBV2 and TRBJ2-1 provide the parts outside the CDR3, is EPEVTQTPSHQVTQMGQEVILRCVPISNHLYFYWYRQILGQKVEFLVSFYNNEISEKSEIFDDQFSVERPDGSNFTLKIRSTKLEDSAMYFCASSEARLAGAGEQFFGPGTRLTVL.

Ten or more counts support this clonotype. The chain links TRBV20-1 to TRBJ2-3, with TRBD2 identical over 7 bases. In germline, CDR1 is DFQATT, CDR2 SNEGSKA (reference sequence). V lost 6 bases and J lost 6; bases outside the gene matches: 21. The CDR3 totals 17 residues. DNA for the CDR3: TGCAGTGCGCTTAGGCGGGAGACCCGTGTAATTATGGATACGCAGTATTTT. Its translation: CSALRRETRVIMDTQYF.

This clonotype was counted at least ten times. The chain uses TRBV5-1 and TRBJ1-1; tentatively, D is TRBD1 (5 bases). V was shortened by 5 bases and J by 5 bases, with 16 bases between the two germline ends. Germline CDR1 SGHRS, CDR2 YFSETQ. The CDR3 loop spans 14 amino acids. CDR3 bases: TGCGCCAGCAGATTGCAGGGCCCGGGAACTGAAGCTTTCTTT. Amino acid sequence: CASRLQGPGTEAFF.

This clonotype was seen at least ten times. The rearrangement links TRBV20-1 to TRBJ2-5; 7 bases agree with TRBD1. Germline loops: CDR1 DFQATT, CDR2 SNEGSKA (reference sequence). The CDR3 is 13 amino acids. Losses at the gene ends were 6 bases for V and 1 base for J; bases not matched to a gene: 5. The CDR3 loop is CSASRDSQETQYF. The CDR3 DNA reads TGCAGTGCCTCACGGGACAGCCAAGAGACCCAGTACTTC.

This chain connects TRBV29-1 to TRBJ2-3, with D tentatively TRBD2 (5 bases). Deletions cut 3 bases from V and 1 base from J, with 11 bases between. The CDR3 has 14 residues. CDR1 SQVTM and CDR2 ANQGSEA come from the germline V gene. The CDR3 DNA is TGCAGCGTTGAGGAGGACGTACGCACAGATACGCAGTATTTT. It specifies CSVEEDVRTDTQYF.

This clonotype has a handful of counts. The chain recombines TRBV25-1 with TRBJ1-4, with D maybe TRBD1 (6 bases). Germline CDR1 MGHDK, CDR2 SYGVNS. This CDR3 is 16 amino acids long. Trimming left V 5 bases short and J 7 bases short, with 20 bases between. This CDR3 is CASSSSRGVGREKLFF. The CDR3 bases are TGTGCCAGCAGTAGCAGCAGGGGTGTCGGTCGTGAAAAACTGTTTTTT.

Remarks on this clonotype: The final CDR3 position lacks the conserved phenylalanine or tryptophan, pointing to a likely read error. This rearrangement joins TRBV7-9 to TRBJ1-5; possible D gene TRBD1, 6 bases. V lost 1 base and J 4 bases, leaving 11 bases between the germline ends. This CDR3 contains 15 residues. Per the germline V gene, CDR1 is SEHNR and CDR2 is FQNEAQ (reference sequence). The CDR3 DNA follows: TGTGCCAGCAGCTTAGGATGGACAGTTAATCAGCCCCAGCATTCT. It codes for CASSLGWTVNQPQHS.

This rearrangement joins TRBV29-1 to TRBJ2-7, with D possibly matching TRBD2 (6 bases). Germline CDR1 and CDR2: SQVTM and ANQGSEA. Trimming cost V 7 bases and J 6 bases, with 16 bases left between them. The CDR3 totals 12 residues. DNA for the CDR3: TGCAGCGCCGGTCGGGAGTCAGGCGAGCAGTACTTC. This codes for CSAGRESGEQYF.

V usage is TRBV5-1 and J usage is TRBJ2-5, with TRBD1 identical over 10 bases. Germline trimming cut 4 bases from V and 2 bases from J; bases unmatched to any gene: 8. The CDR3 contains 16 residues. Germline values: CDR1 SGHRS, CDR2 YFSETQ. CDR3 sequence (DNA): TGCGCCAGCAGCCCGGGAGGACAGGGGGGGCAAGAGACCCAGTACTTC. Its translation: CASSPGGQGGQETQYF.

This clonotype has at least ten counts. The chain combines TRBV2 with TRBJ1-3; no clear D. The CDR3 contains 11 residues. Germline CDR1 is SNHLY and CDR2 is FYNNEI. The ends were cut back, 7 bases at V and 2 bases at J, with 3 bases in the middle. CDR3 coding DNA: TGTGCCAGCAACCCTGGAAACACCATATATTTT. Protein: CASNPGNTIYF.